The clone carrying this TCR beta chain has only one observation. Its antigen is not known. The sample originates from a study of T cell responses to AZD1222 COVID-19 vaccine. Notes on the study in general: The reported proportion of spike-specific TCRs targeting unmutated variant regions was nearly half. Spike-spanning, vaccine-associated CD4 TCRs were dominant at 160-218 and 743-854. Spike-specific TCR depth and breadth grew after two AZD1222 doses.

The repertoire was sequenced with immunoSEQ multiplex PCR; TCRdb's copy has only in-frame clones and lacks some. The repertoire has roughly 120,000 clones, just over 85% of them found once; the top ten carry 12%. Losses at the gene ends were 4 bases for V and 3 bases for J; bases not matched to a gene: 8. Germline loops: CDR1 SGHNT, CDR2 YYREEE (reference sequence). The CDR3 has 16 residues. This sequence originates from an adult in good health. V and J are TRBV5-4 and TRBJ2-1, with 9 bases aligning to TRBD2. The sequencing here drew on peripheral blood, taken on day 0 of AZD1222 vaccination. The CDR3 here is CASSPLAGNIYNEQFF. The CDR3 coding sequence is TGTGCCAGCAGCCCGCTAGCGGGGAATATCTACAATGAGCAGTTCTTC.